These 3 T cell receptor beta chains share one sample of origin, sequenced in a study of control samples from healthy donors and cancer patients. The assay was immunoSEQ multiplex PCR, and TCRdb's table has in-frame clones only and misses some. The table has about 130,000 clones, about 93% seen once. The source material was PBMCs. The receptor set was obtained from a man between 60 and 70 years old with colorectal cancer.

This CDR3 is CASSPDRVGSPLHF. The CDR3 DNA is TGTGCCAGCTCACCTGACAGGGTGGGCTCACCCCTCCACTTT. The chain links TRBV18 to TRBJ1-6, with 7 bases aligning to TRBD1. The V gene's germline CDR1 is KGHSH and CDR2 LQKENI. There are 14 residues in the CDR3. The ends lost 3 bases at V and 10 bases at J; junction bases unmatched: 6.

The chain is built from TRBV9 and TRBJ1-1; the D gene is possibly TRBD1 (6 bases). The V gene lost 7 bases and the J gene lost 5 bases, with 21 bases spanning the gap. Germline CDR1 is SGDLS and CDR2 is YYNGEE. CDR3 size: 15 residues. The CDR3 loop reads CASAPAGQGWTEAFF. CDR3 bases: TGTGCCAGCGCCCCGGCCGGGCAGGGGTGGACTGAAGCTTTCTTT. The complete variable domain, with remaining parts taken from reference TRBV9 and TRBJ1-1, reads DSGVTQTPKHLITATGQRVTLRCSPRSGDLSVYWYQQSLDQGLQFLIQYYNGEERAKGNILERFSAQQFPDLHSELNLSSLELGDSALYFCASAPAGQGWTEAFFGQGTRLTVV.

V usage is TRBV5-1 and J usage is TRBJ1-6; no reliable D call. Trimming stripped 0 bases from V and 7 bases from J, with 11 bases between. The germline V gene encodes CDR1 SGHRS and CDR2 YFSETQ. The CDR3 length is 15 residues. The CDR3 loop reads CASSLGSGANSPLHF. The CDR3 DNA reads as TGCGCCAGCAGCTTGGGTTCAGGTGCCAATTCACCCCTCCACTTT.